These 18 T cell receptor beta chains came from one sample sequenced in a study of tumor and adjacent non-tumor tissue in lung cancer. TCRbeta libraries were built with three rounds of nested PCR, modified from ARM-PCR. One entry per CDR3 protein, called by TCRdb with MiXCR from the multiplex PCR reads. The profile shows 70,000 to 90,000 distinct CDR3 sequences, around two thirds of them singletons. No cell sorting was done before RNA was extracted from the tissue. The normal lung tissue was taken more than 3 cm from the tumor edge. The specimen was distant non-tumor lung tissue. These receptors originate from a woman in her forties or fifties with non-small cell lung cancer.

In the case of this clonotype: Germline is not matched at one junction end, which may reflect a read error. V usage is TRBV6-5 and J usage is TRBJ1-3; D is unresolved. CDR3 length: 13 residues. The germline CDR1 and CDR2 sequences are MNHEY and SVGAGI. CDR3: CTSSPRGFNTIYF. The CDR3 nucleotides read TGTACCAGCAGCCCTCGCGGGTTTAACACTATATATTTT.

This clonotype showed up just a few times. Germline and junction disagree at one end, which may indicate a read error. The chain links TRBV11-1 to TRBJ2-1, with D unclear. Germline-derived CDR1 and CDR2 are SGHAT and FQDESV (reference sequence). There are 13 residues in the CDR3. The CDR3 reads CASNLPPLDGQLF. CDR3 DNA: TGTGCCAGCAACTTACCTCCGCTGGATGGGCAGTTGTTC. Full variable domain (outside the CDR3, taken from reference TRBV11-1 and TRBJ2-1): EAEVAQSPRYKITEKSQAVAFWCDPISGHATLYWYRQILGQGPELLVQFQDESVVDDSQLPKDRFSAERLKGVDSTLKIQPAELGDSAMYLCASNLPPLDGQLFGPGTRLTVL.

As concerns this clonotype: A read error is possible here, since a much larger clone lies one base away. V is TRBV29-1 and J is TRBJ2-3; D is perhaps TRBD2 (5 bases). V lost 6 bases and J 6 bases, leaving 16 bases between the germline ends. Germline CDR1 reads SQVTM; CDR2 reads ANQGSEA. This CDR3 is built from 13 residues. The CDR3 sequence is CSVEAGQWDTQYF. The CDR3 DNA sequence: TGCAGCGTGGAGGCAGGCCAATGGGATACGCAGTATTTT.

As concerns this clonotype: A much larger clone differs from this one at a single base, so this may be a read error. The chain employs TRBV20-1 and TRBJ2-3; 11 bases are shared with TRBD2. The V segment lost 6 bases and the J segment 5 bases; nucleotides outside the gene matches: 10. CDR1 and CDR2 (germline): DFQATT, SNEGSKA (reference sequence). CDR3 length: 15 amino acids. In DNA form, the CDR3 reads TGCAGTGCAAGGAAGGGACTAGCGGTCATAGATACGCAGTATTTT. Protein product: CSARKGLAVIDTQYF.

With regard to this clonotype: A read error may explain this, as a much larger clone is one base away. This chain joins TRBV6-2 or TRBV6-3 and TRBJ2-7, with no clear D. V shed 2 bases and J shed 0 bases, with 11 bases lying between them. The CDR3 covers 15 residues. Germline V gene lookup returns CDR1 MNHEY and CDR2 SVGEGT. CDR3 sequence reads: CASSYPEDNSYEQYF. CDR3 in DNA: TGTGCCAGCAGTTACCCGGAAGATAACTCCTACGAGCAGTACTTC.

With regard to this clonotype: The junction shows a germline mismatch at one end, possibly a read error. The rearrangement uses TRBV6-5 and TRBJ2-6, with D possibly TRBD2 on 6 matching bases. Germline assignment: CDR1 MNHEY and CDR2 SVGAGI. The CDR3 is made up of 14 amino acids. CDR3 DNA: TGTGCCAGCAGTTCCGGGGGTGGGGTCAACGTCATGACTTTT. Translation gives CASSSGGGVNVMTF.

CDR3: CGTRSREASYEQYF. The CDR3 nucleotides read TGCGGTACTAGGTCGCGGGAGGCCTCCTACGAGCAGTACTTC. V gene TRBV20-1 combines with J gene TRBJ2-7; 8 nucleotides line up with TRBD2. CDR1 DFQATT and CDR2 SNEGSKA come from the germline V gene (reference sequence). This CDR3 is 14 amino acids long.

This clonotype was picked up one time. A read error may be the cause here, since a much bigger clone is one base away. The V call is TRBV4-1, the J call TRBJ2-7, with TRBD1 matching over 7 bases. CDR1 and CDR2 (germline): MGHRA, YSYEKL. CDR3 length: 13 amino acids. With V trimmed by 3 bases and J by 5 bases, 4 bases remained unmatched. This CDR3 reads CASSHLTGDEQYF. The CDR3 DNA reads TGCGCCAGCAGCCACCTAACAGGGGACGAGCAGTACTTC.

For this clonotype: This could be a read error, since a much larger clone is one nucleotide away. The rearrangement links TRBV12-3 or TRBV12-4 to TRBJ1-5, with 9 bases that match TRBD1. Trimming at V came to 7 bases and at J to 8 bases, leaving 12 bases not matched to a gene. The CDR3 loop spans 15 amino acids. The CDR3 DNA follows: TGTGCCAGCACCGAGGACAGGGGAGGAGATGAGCCCCAGCATTTT. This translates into CASTEDRGGDEPQHF.

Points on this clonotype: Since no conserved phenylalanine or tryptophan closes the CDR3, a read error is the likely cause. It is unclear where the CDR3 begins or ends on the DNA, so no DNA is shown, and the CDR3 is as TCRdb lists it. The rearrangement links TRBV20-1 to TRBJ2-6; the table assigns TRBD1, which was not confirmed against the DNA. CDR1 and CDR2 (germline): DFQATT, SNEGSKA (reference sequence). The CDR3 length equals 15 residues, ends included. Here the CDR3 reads CSAIDRGSGANVLSL.

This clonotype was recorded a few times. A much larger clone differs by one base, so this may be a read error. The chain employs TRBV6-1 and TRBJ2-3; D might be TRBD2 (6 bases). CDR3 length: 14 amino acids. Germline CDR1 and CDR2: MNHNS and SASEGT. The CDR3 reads CVSSEGGDLDTQYF. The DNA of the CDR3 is TGTGTCAGCAGTGAAGGCGGGGATCTGGATACGCAGTATTTT.

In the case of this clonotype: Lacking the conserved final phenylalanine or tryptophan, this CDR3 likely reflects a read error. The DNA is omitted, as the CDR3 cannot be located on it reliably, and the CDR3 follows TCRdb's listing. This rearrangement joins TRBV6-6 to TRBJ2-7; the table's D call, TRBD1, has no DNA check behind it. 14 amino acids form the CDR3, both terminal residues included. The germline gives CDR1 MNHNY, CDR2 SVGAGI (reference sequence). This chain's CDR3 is CASRPPGTNNELYL.

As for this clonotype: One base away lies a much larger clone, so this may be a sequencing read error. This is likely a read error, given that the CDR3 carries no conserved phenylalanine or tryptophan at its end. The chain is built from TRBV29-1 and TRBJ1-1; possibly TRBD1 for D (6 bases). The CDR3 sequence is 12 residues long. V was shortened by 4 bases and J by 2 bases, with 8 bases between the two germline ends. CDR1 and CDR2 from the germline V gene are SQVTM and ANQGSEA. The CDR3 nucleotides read TGCAGCGTTGTCAGGGGAAACACTGAAGCTTTCTCT. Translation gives CSVVRGNTEAFS.

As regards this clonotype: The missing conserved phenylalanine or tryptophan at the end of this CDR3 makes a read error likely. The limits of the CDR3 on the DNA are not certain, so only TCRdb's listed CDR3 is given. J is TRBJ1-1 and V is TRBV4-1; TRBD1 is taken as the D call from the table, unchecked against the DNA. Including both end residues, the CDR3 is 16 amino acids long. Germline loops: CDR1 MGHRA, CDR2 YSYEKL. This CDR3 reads CASSQVRYRANTEAFS.

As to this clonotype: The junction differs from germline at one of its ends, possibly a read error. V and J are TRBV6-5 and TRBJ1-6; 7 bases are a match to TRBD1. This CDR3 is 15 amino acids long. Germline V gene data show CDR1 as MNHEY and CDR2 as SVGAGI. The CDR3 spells CASSCTTGEDSLLHF. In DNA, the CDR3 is TGTGCCAGCAGTTGCACTACAGGGGAGGATTCACTCCTCCACTTT.

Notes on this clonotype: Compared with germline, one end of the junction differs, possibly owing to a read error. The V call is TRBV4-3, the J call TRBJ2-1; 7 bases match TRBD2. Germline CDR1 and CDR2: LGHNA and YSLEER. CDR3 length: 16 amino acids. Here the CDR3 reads CASSQEYTSVRVGGLF. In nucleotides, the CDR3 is TGCGCCAGCAGCCAAGAATACACTAGCGTGAGGGTTGGCGGCCTCTTC.

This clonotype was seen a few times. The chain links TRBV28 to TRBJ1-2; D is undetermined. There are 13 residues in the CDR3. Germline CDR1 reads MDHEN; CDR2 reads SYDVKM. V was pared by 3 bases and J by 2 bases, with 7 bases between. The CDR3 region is CASSFQQNYGYTF. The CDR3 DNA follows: TGTGCCAGCAGTTTTCAGCAAAACTATGGCTACACCTTC.

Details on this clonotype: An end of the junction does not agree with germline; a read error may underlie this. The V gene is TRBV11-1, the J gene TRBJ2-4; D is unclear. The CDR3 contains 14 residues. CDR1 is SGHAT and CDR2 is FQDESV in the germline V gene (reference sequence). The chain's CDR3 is CASNRSPAKNIQYF. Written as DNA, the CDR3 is TGTGCCAGCAACCGAAGTCCGGCCAAAAACATCCAGTACTTC.